This T cell receptor (beta chain) originates from a study of cytomegalovirus exposure and HLA in healthy donors (dated by TCRdb to about 2017). Background on the whole study: According to a later analysis, the roughly 130 validation repertoires were produced on the same platform as the 700 or so repertoires of the first cohort. The aim of the study was to test whether cataloging public T cell receptors could identify signatures of past pathogen exposure. Besides the first cohort of about 730 subjects, a separate validation cohort made up of 120 or so different subjects was used. High-throughput TCR immunosequencing, statistical association of individual TCRs with disease status, and machine learning were combined to predict cytomegalovirus infection status. Summary of the overall study and its limitations: Subsequent analysis determined that TCRs grouped into clusters in the first cohort also showed a tendency toward co-occurrence across the 90 to 150 validation repertoires, and 85% to 95% of cluster scores exceeded 0. A few of the identified cytomegalovirus-associated TCR beta chains were confirmed in vitro to be specific for cytomegalovirus antigens. The study gave a list of over 150 TCR beta chains associated with cytomegalovirus. Cytomegalovirus status was reported to be diagnosed by the classifier with high specificity and sensitivity in both the original and validation cohorts. A later analysis lacked HLA typing for the validation cohort, so it scored co-occurrence in that cohort across all 120 or so repertoires. According to the authors, the approach could potentially be generalized to other disease states and immunological phenotypes. Most TCR sequences were seen in very few donors, while some public TCRs were found in many individuals.

Receptors were amplified or captured by the immunoSEQ multiplex PCR assay. The authors' pipeline ran thus. To diagnose cytomegalovirus status from the catalog of TCR beta chain sequences, a statistical classification framework was built. What TCRdb holds here is the immuneACCESS table cut down to in-frame rearrangements. Part of the clones is not present; checked against another copy, under half of the missing clones reflect an unresolved V gene, and the others are unexplained. That table furnishes V, J and clone size, whereas the DNA furnished D and trimming. Counted in this sample were 250,000 to 350,000 clones; around 86% of them appeared once. The ten most abundant clones make up about 0.8% of the sample. In regard to this clone: Its antigen is still unknown. Per-base quality was not reported, and no clone a single base away is much larger than it.

The donors belonged to the validation cohort of about 120 subjects, which was separate from the approximately 660-subject first cohort. Here V drops 2 bases and J drops 4 bases, and the junction holds 4 bases not matched to any gene. CDR1 is given as MDHEN and CDR2 as SYDVKM, both from the germline V gene. The CDR3 holds 15 amino acids from the cysteine to the phenylalanine. The sequence is cut down to CDR3 DNA, 45 bases in frame from base 1. Sequenced sample: PBMCs. The sequence derives from a woman younger than 35 in good health and CMV-seronegative. The rearrangement joined TRBV28 to TRBJ1-2; the central 10 bases match TRBD1. The nucleotide sequence is TGTGCCAGCAGTTTAGACAGGGGGCGTCTCTATGGCTACACCTTC. The resulting protein is CASSLDRGRLYGYTF.